The next 20 T cell receptor beta chains were all read from a single sample in a study of blood T cells in healthy people across ages. The authors ran a second PCR of about 6 to 11 cycles using a sample-barcoded 5' primer and a J-beta primer mix. TCRdb reprocessed the 5' RACE reads with MiXCR, giving one entry per CDR3 protein. The sample consists of 950,000 to 1,200,000 distinct CDR3 sequences, approximately 38% of them appearing once. The source material was blood. The receptors come from a man younger than 35 in good health.

The chain uses TRBV27 and TRBJ1-2; D is unclear. Germline CDR1 MNHEY, CDR2 SMNVEV (reference sequence). V was shortened by 1 base and J by 3 bases, with 12 bases between the two germline ends. This CDR3 is built from 15 residues. The CDR3 DNA is TGTGCCAGCAGTTTATTAGGGCAGGTAGACTATGGCTACACCTTC. As protein: CASSLLGQVDYGYTF.

The V call is TRBV20-1, the J call TRBJ1-2, with D perhaps TRBD1 (6 bases). Deletions cut 5 bases from V and 4 bases from J, with 14 bases between. There are 13 residues in the CDR3. Germline V gives CDR1 DFQATT, CDR2 SNEGSKA (reference sequence). CDR3 loop: CSAVFRDTYGYTF. In DNA, the CDR3 is TGCAGTGCTGTTTTCCGGGACACCTATGGCTACACCTTC.

This clonotype was recorded a few times. V is TRBV20-1 and J is TRBJ2-1; 7 positions agree with TRBD1. Matching the DNA end better, TRBJ2-7 makes the J call doubtful. Germline V gene lookup returns CDR1 DFQATT and CDR2 SNEGSKA (reference sequence). The CDR3 covers 14 residues. Here the CDR3 reads CSARPGQTYNEQYF. DNA of the CDR3: TGCAGTGCTAGGCCGGGACAGACATACAATGAGCAGTACTTC.

The chain carries TRBV29-1 and TRBJ2-1; weak D call: TRBD1 (5 bases). V was cut by 4 bases and J by 2 bases, with 12 bases left in between. The CDR3 runs 14 residues. The germline V gene has CDR1 SQVTM and CDR2 ANQGSEA. CDR3 nucleotides: TGCAGCGTTGCCAGGGTCGGGCCCTACAATGAGCAGTTCTTC. It translates to CSVARVGPYNEQFF.

This clonotype came up a few times. This chain uses TRBV13 with TRBJ1-1; a weak D match, TRBD1 (5 bases). CDR3 length equals 14 residues. Deletions cut 5 bases from V and 1 base from J, with 11 bases between. Germline lookup yields CDR1 PRHDT and CDR2 FYEKMQ (reference sequence). The CDR3: CASSHRRPNTEAFF. The CDR3 DNA follows: TGTGCCAGCAGCCACAGGAGACCGAACACTGAAGCTTTCTTT.

This clonotype appeared once. The rearrangement links TRBV29-1 to TRBJ1-1; TRBD1 aligns across 9 bases. Germline V gene lookup returns CDR1 SQVTM and CDR2 ANQGSEA. The CDR3 consists of 14 residues. Trimming removed 7 bases from V and 1 base from J; junction bases left unmatched: 7. The CDR3 region is CSADRGPKNTEAFF. DNA for the CDR3: TGCAGCGCGGACAGGGGTCCTAAGAACACTGAAGCTTTCTTT.

The V call is TRBV15, the J call TRBJ1-5, with D perhaps TRBD1 (6 bases). Trimming left V 0 bases short and J 6 bases short, with 12 bases between. Germline V lookup: CDR1 LNHNV, CDR2 YYDKDF (reference sequence). The CDR3 totals 15 residues. CDR3 in amino acids: CATSRDPGAGQPQHF. The CDR3 DNA reads as TGTGCCACCAGCAGAGATCCGGGGGCGGGTCAGCCCCAGCATTTT.

The chain is built from TRBV30 and TRBJ1-2; D remains unclear. The CDR3 contains 13 residues. Germline assignment: CDR1 GTSNPN and CDR2 SVGIG (reference sequence). Trimming took 0 bases from V and 8 from J, leaving 13 bases between them. The CDR3 region has the DNA TGTGCCTGGAGTGTAACACAGACACCGGGCTACACCTTC. Translated, it gives CAWSVTQTPGYTF.

This rearrangement joins TRBV9 to TRBJ1-5; D is uncertain. The CDR3 is made up of 15 amino acids. Trimming pared 0 bases from V and 8 bases from J, leaving 15 bases between. CDR1 and CDR2 from the germline V gene are SGDLS and YYNGEE. The CDR3 protein is CASSVEATPFEPQHF. The CDR3 coding sequence is TGTGCCAGCAGCGTAGAAGCAACACCCTTTGAGCCCCAGCATTTT.

The rearrangement uses TRBV20-1 and TRBJ2-1; possible D gene TRBD1, 8 bases. Looked up from germline, CDR1 is DFQATT and CDR2 is SNEGSKA (reference sequence). V was pared by 1 base and J by 4 bases, with 17 bases between. This CDR3 is 16 amino acids long. CDR3 sequence (DNA): TGCAGTGCTAGAGGTGTACAGGGGGGGGTATACAATGAGCAGTTCTTC. This sequence encodes CSARGVQGGVYNEQFF.

The V call is TRBV12-3 or TRBV12-4, the J call TRBJ1-6, with D hard to call. V was trimmed by 5 bases and J by 4 bases, leaving 6 bases between them. This CDR3 is built from 13 residues. The CDR3 is CASSVIYNSPLHF. CDR3 bases: TGTGCCAGCAGTGTAATTTATAATTCACCCCTCCACTTT.

This clonotype was seen once. The chain recombines TRBV7-9 with TRBJ1-2, with D perhaps matching TRBD1 (5 bases). The length of the CDR3 is 16 residues. With 1 base removed from V and 1 base from J, the gap between germline ends came to 13 bases. Germline V gene lookup returns CDR1 SEHNR and CDR2 FQNEAQ (reference sequence). As DNA, the CDR3 is TGTGCCAGCAGCTTAGATGGAGGGACCCATAACTATGGCTACACCTTC. Encoded protein: CASSLDGGTHNYGYTF. The complete variable domain, with remaining parts taken from reference TRBV7-9 and TRBJ1-2, reads DTGVSQNPRHKITKRGQNVTFRCDPISEHNRLYWYRQTLGQGPEFLTYFQNEAQLEKSRLLSDRFSAERPKGSFSTLEIQRTEQGDSAMYLCASSLDGGTHNYGYTFGSGTRLTVV.

Only a few counts were recorded for this clonotype. The genes are TRBV6-5 and TRBJ1-4; weak D call: TRBD1 (5 bases). Trimming cost V 2 bases and J 7 bases, with 11 bases left between them. CDR1 and CDR2 (germline): MNHEY, SVGAGI. The CDR3 spans 14 residues. Written as DNA, the CDR3 is TGTGCCAGCAGTTACGAGGGGAAGGGTGAAAAACTGTTTTTT. Translation: CASSYEGKGEKLFF.

As regards this clonotype: It is unclear where the CDR3 begins or ends on the DNA, so no DNA is shown, and the CDR3 is as TCRdb lists it. The chain couples TRBV29-1 to TRBJ1-2; the table's D call TRBD1 went unverified against the DNA. The CDR3 region is 12 residues in length, termini included. CDR1 and CDR2 (germline): SQVTM, ANQGSEA. CDR3: CSAWGQVYGCTF.

V gene TRBV2 combines with J gene TRBJ1-1; the D gene is possibly TRBD1 (5 bases). Germline V lookup: CDR1 SNHLY, CDR2 FYNNEI. The length of the CDR3 is 15 residues. Trimming cost V 4 bases and J 6 bases, with 18 bases left between them. The CDR3 sequence is CASSGFQSQGAEAFF. In DNA, the CDR3 is TGTGCCAGCAGTGGGTTCCAGTCCCAGGGCGCTGAAGCTTTCTTT.

This clonotype was picked up a small number of times. V is TRBV7-2 and J is TRBJ2-7; 8 bases are shared with TRBD1. The ends lost 1 base at V and 0 bases at J; junction bases unmatched: 2. This CDR3 contains 15 residues. In germline, CDR1 is SGHTA, CDR2 FQGNSA. The DNA of the CDR3 is TGTGCCAGCAGCTTAGGACAGGGGCACTCCTACGAGCAGTACTTC. Its protein product is CASSLGQGHSYEQYF.

In regard to this clonotype: At one end, the junction sequence differs from germline, possibly due to a read error. The chain carries TRBV9 and TRBJ2-6; tentative D call: TRBD1 (5 bases). From germline, CDR1 is SGDLS and CDR2 YYNGEE. The CDR3 loop spans 13 amino acids. CDR3 protein: CASSGSGADVLTF. CDR3 nucleotides: TGTGCCAGCAGCGGCTCTGGGGCCGACGTCCTGACTTTC.

J is TRBJ1-1 and V is TRBV21-1. TRBV21-1 is termed a pseudogene. The CDR3 sequence is 12 residues long. CDR3 loop: CASGSETTEAFF. The CDR3 region has the DNA TGTGCCAGCGGATCAGAGACCACTGAAGCTTTCTTT.

The V call is TRBV3-1, the J call TRBJ2-2; possible D gene TRBD2, 5 bases. The CDR3 extends over 13 amino acids. The germline CDR1 and CDR2 sequences are LGHDT and YNNKEL (reference sequence). The ends were cut back, 4 bases at V and 6 bases at J, with 9 bases in the middle. Here the CDR3 reads CASSRELAGELFF. The CDR3, as DNA: TGTGCCAGCAGCCGCGAACTAGCCGGGGAGCTGTTTTTT.

Concerning this clonotype: At one of its ends the junction is not consistent with the germline gene, which may arise from a read error. This chain links TRBV7-9 with TRBJ1-4; D perhaps matches TRBD1 (5 bases). CDR1 and CDR2 from the germline V gene are SEHNR and FQNEAQ (reference sequence). This CDR3 is built from 17 residues. In DNA form, the CDR3 reads TGTGCCAGCAGCCTAGCTAGAGGGGAGCCTGGTAATGAAAAACTGTTTTTT. This translates into CASSLARGEPGNEKLFF.